Listed here is a single TCR beta chain. Its antigen specificity is not known. Base quality data are lacking; no much larger clone is found one base away. This record belongs to a study of T cells after yellow fever vaccination (dated by TCRdb to about 2019). Turning to the overall study: Libraries from fractions with low cell numbers were prepared with the SMART-Seq v4 Ultra Low Input RNA kit. Two healthy male donors, one aged 18 to 30 and one aged 30 to 40 years, made up the cohort. To follow T-cell clones before and after both primary and booster YFV17D yellow fever vaccination, bulk TCR alpha and beta repertoires underwent longitudinal sequencing. Blood samples were taken at several timepoints before and after primary and secondary immunization, and bulk PBMC replicates and cell subsets were isolated. Beyond this particular receptor, the publication reports: A small share of clonotypes occurred in both CD4 and CD8 compartments, likely arising from convergent recombination. Computational filtering was needed because FACS-sorted repertoires could contain abundant contaminating clonotypes from the bulk population. The secondary T-cell response was found to be weaker but faster than the primary response, with a peak reached on day 5 rather than on day 15. Because only a couple of donors were included in the study, the extent to which the findings can be generalized is limited. Most clones expanded after primary vaccination were re-detected after the booster (around 96% of CD4 and around 86% of CD8), suggesting broad memory maintenance.

TCR cDNA was synthesized by 5'RACE template switching, which introduced a universal primer site and unique molecular identifiers. Priming for cDNA synthesis came from both the TCR alpha and TCR beta constant segments. Library amplification used two PCR steps, and the second PCR step added sample barcodes and sequencing adapters. Libraries were sequenced on Illumina HiSeq 2500 (2x100 bp) or NovaSeq (2x150 bp). In the authors' own workflow: Demultiplexing of reads and collapsing into UMI consensus sequences were performed with MIGEC, and V(D)J alignment was carried out with MiXCR. Clonotypes responding to the vaccine were identified with edgeR on replicate PBMC samples, with the criteria of FDR below 0.01 and a log2 fold change above 5 up to day 15. CD4 or CD8 identity was assigned to each bulk clonotype according to whether the clonotype was present at higher abundance in the sequenced CD4 repertoire or the sequenced CD8 repertoire. TCRdb applied fastp at Q25 and MiXCR to the public reads, then kept only in-frame beta chains. For every CDR3 protein sequence, its rows merge into one entry that carries the most common genes and DNA. None of the V and J calls come from the authors' own analysis; TCRdb made them. Across this sample there are just under 600,000 distinct CDR3 sequences, with approximately 13% seen only once. About 14% of the sample goes to the ten largest clones.

The CDR3 contains 15 residues, cysteine and phenylalanine counted. Only the CDR3 DNA is retained, 45 bases long and in frame from the first base. Via the germline V gene (reference sequence), CDR1 is SEHNR and CDR2 FQNEAQ. V lost 5 bases and J lost 7 bases; the stretch between them is 20 bases long. This specimen's treatment or condition label, per the study, means: live attenuated yellow fever vaccine strain. At each blood-draw timepoint, two biological replicates of bulk PBMCs were collected. A standard Ficoll-Paque protocol was used to isolate PBMCs from peripheral blood. RNA was extracted with TriZol from bulk PBMCs, CD4 and CD8 fractions, and dextramer-positive and dextramer-negative fractions.

The rearrangement combines TRBV7-9 with TRBJ1-1; a weak D assignment points to TRBD1 (5 bases agree). The receptor was derived from a man aged 30-40 years who received the YFV17D yellow fever vaccine. The sequences come from PBMCs, collected on the day of the yellow fever booster vaccination. The CDR3 region: CASSPAPVRGFEAFF. The DNA sequence reads TGTGCCAGCAGCCCCGCCCCGGTTCGGGGGTTTGAAGCTTTCTTT.